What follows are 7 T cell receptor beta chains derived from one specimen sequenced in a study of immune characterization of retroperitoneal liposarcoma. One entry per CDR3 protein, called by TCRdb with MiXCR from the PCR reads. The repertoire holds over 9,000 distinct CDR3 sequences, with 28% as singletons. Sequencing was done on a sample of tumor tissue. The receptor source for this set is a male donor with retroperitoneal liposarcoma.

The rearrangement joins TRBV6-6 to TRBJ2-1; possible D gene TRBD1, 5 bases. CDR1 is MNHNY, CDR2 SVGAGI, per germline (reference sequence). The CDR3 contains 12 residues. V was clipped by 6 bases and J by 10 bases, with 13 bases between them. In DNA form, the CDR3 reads TGTGCCAGCAGCACAGGTTCTCGCGAGCAGTTCTTC. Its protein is CASSTGSREQFF.

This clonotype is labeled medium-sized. The CDR3 loop reads CASTGPGQYSDTQYF. The CDR3, as DNA: TGTGCCAGCACTGGGCCGGGACAGTATTCAGATACGCAGTATTTT. This chain connects TRBV6-1 to TRBJ2-3, with 7 nucleotides matching TRBD1. V lost 7 bases to trimming and J lost 4 bases; unmatched junction nucleotides: 11. The V gene's germline CDR1 is MNHNS and CDR2 SASEGT. CDR3 size: 15 residues.

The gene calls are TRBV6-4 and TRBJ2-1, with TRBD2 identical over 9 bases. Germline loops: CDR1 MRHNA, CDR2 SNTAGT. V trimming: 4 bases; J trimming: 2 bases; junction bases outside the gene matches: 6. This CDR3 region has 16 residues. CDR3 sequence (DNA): TGTGCCAGCAGTGGAGCTAGCGGGGAGGCCTACAATGAGCAGTTCTTC. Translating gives CASSGASGEAYNEQFF.

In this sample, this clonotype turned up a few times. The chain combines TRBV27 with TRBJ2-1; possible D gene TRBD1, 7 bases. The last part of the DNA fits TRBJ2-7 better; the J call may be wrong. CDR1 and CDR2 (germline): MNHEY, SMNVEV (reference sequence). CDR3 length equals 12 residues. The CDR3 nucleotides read TGTGCCAGCAGCAACAGGGGAGGAGAGCAGTACTTC. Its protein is CASSNRGGEQYF.

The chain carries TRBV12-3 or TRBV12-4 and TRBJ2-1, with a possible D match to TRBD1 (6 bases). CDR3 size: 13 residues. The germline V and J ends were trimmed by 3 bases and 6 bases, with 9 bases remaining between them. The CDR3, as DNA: TGTGCCAGCAGTTTTTCCAGGGGCAATGAGCAGTTCTTC. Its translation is CASSFSRGNEQFF.

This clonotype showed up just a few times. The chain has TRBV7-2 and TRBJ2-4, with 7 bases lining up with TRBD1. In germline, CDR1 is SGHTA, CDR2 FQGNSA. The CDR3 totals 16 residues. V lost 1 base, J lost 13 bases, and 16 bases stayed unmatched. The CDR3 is CASSLVVDRVGFEQYF. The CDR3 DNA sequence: TGTGCCAGCAGCTTAGTTGTCGACAGGGTAGGATTTGAGCAGTACTTC.

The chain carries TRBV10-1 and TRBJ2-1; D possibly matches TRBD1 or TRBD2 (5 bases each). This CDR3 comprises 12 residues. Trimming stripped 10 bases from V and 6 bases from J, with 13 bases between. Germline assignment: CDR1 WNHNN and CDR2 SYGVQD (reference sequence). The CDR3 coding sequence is TGCGCCACTGAGGCAGGGAGCAATGAGCAGTTCTTC. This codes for CATEAGSNEQFF.